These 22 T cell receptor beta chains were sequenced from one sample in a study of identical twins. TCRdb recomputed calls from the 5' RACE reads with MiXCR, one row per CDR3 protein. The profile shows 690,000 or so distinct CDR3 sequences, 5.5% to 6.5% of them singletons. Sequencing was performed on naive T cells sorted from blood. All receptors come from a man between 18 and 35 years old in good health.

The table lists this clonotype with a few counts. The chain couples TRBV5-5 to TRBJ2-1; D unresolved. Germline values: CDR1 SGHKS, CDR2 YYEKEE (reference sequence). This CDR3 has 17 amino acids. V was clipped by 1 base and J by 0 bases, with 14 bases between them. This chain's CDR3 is CASSLYGQRFSYNEQFF. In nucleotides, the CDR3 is TGTGCCAGCAGCTTGTACGGGCAGCGCTTCTCCTACAATGAGCAGTTCTTC.

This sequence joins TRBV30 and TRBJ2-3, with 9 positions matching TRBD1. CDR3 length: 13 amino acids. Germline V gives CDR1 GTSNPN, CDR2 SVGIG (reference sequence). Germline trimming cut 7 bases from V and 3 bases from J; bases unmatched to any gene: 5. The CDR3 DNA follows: TGTGCCTTGGGGACAGGGACGACAGATACGCAGTATTTT. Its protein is CALGTGTTDTQYF.

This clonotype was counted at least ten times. For the CDR3, the DNA is TGTGCCACCAGCAGAGATGGGGCGGGAGGAACCTACGAGCAGTACTTC. Its protein product is CATSRDGAGGTYEQYF. The V gene is TRBV15, the J gene TRBJ2-7; 8 bases align to TRBD2. Germline V gives CDR1 LNHNV, CDR2 YYDKDF (reference sequence). V gave up 0 bases and J gave up 2 bases; unmatched junction bases: 6. The CDR3 consists of 16 residues.

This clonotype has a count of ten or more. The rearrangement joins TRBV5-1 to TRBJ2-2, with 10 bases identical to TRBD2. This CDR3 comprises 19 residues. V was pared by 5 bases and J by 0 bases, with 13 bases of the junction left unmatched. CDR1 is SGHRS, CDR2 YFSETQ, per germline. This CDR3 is CASSFAGTSDYANTGELFF. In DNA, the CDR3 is TGCGCCAGCAGTTTTGCCGGGACTAGCGACTACGCGAACACCGGGGAGCTGTTTTTT.

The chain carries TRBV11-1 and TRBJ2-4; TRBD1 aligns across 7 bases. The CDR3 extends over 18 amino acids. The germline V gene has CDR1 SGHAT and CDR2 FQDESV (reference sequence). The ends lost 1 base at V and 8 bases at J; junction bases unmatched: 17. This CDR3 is CASSLVLGDRFPEDIQYF. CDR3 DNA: TGTGCCAGCAGCTTAGTTCTTGGGGACAGATTTCCGGAGGACATTCAGTACTTC.

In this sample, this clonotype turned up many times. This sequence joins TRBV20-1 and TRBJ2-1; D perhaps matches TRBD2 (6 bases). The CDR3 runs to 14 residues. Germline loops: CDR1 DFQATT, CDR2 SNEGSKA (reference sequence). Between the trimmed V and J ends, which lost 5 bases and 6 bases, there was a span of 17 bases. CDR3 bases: TGCAGTGCTTATTATAGCGGAGCCAGCAATGAGCAGTTCTTC. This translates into CSAYYSGASNEQFF.

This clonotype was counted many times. CDR3 amino acids: CASSSNSVDTQYF. CDR3 coding DNA: TGTGCCAGCAGCTCTAACAGCGTTGATACGCAGTATTTT. The J gene is TRBJ2-3, the V gene TRBV7-2, with D hard to call. Trimming left V 4 bases short and J 6 bases short, with 11 bases between. The CDR3 length is 13 residues. Germline V gene lookup returns CDR1 SGHTA and CDR2 FQGNSA.

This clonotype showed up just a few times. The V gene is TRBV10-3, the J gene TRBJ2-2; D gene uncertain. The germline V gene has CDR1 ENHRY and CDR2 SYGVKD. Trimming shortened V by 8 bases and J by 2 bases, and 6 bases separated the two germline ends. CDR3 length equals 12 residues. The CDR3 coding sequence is TGTGCCATCGGAACAAACACCGGGGAGCTGTTTTTT. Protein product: CAIGTNTGELFF.

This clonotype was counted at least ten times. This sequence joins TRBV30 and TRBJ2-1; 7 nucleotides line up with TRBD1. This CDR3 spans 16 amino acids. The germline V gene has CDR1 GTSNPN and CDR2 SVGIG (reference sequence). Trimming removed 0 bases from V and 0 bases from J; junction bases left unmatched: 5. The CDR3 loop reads CAWSVLDRSSYNEQFF. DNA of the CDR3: TGTGCCTGGAGTGTACTGGACAGGAGCTCCTACAATGAGCAGTTCTTC. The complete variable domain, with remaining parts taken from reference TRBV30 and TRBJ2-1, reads SQTIHQWPATLVQPVGSPLSLECTVEGTSNPNLYWYRQAAGRGLQLLFYSVGIGQISSEVPQNLSASRPQDRQFILSSKKLLLSDSGFYLCAWSVLDRSSYNEQFFGPGTRLTVL.

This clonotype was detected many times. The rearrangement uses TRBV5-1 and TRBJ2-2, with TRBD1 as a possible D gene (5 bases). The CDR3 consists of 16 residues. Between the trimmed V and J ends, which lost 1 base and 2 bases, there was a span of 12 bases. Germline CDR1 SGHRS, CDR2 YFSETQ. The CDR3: CASSLIDRFNTGELFF. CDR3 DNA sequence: TGCGCCAGCAGCTTGATAGACAGATTCAACACCGGGGAGCTGTTTTTT.

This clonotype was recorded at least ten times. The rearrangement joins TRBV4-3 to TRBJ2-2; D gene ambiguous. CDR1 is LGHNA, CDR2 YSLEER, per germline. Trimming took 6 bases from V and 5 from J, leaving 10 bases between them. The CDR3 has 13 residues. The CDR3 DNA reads TGCGCCAGCAGGCCAGACTCGACCGGGGAGCTGTTTTTT. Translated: CASRPDSTGELFF.

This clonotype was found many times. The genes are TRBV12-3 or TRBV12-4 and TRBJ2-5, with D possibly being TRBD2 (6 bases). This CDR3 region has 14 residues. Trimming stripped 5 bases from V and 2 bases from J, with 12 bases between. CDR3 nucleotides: TGTGCCAGCAGTCCCTCCGGGAGTCAAGAGACCCAGTACTTC. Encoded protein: CASSPSGSQETQYF.

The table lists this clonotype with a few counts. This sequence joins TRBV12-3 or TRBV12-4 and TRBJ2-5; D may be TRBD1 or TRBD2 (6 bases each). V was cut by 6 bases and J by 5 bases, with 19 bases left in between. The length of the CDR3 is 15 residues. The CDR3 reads CASRPGVSGYETQYF. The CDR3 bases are TGTGCCAGCAGACCAGGGGTGAGCGGGTACGAGACCCAGTACTTC.

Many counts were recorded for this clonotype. CDR3 amino acids: CATSSPRSGLAKNIQYF. For the CDR3, the DNA is TGTGCCACCAGCAGCCCACGATCGGGGCTAGCCAAAAACATTCAGTACTTC. The chain employs TRBV15 and TRBJ2-4; either TRBD1 or TRBD2 may supply D (5 bases each). Germline CDR1 LNHNV, CDR2 YYDKDF (reference sequence). V lost 3 bases and J lost 0, with 15 bases in between. The length of the CDR3 is 17 residues.

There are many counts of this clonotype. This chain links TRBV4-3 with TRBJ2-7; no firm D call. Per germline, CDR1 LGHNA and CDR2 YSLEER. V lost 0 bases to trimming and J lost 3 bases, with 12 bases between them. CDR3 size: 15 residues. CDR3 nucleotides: TGCGCCAGCAGCCAAGATCTAGGCAGGTACTACGAGCAGTACTTC. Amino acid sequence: CASSQDLGRYYEQYF.

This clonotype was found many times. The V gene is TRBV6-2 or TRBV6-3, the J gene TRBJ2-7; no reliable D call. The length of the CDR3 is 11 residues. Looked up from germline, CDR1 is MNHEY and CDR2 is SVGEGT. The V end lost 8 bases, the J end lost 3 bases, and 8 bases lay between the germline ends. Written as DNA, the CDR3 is TGTGCCAGCTCCACAGACTACGAGCAGTACTTC. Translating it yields CASSTDYEQYF.

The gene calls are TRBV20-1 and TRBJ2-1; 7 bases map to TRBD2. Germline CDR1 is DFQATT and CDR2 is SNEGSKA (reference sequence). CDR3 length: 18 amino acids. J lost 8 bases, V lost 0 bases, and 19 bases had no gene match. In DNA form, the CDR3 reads TGCAGTGCTAGAGAGTCTCGGGGACTAATTCCTTACGGGGATGAGCAGTTCTTC. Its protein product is CSARESRGLIPYGDEQFF.

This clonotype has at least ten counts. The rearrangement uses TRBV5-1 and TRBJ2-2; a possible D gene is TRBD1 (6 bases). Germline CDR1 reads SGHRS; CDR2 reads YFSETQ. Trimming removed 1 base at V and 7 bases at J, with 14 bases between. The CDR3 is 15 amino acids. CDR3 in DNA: TGCGCCAGCAGCTTGAGTTGGGGGCAAGACGGGGAGCTGTTTTTT. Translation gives CASSLSWGQDGELFF. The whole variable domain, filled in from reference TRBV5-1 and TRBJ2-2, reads KAGVTQTPRYLIKTRGQQVTLSCSPISGHRSVSWYQQTPGQGLQFLFEYFSETQRNKGNFPGRFSGRQFSNSRSEMNVSTLELGDSALYLCASSLSWGQDGELFFGEGSRLTVL.

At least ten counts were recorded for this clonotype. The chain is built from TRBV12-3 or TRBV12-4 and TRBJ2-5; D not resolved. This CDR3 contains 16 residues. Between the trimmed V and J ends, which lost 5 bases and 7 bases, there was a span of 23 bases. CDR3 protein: CASSQTRPRVSGTQYF. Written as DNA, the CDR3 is TGTGCCAGCAGTCAAACCCGACCCCGGGTTTCAGGGACCCAGTACTTC.

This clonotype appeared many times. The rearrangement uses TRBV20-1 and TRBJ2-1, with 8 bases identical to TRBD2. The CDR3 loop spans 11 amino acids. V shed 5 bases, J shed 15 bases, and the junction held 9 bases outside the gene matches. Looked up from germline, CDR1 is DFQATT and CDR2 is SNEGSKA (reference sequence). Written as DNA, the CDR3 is TGCAGTGCTTTGAGCGGGAGTGTCCCGTTCTTC. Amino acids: CSALSGSVPFF.

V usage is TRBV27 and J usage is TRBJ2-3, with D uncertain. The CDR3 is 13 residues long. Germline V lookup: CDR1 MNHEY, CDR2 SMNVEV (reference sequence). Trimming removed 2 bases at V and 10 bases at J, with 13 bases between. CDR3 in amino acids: CASSLTLDSSQYF. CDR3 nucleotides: TGTGCCAGCAGTTTAACGCTTGACTCGTCGCAGTATTTT.

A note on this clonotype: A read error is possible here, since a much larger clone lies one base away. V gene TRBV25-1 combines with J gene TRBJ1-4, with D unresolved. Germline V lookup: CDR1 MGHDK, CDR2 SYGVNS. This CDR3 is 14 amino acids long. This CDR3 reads CSSSLNSANEKLFF. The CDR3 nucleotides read TGTTCCAGCAGTCTGAATAGCGCTAATGAAAAACTGTTTTTT.